These 10 T cell receptor beta chains share one sample of origin, sequenced in a study of blood T cells in healthy people across ages. The authors ran a second PCR of 7 to 11 cycles using a sample-barcoded 5' primer and a J-beta primer mix. TCRdb processed the 5' RACE reads anew with MiXCR; each CDR3 protein has one entry. The sample yields some 1.5 million distinct CDR3 sequences, roughly 28% seen once. Sample: blood. The receptors here all came from a woman in her thirties in good health.

This chain connects TRBV12-3 or TRBV12-4 to TRBJ2-7, with D perhaps TRBD2 (5 bases). The V end was cut by 5 bases, the J end by 5 bases, with 10 bases between. CDR3 size: 12 residues. The CDR3 DNA reads as TGTGCCAGCAGTCGGGGTATCCACGAGCAGTACTTC. This codes for CASSRGIHEQYF.

The V gene is TRBV25-1, the J gene TRBJ1-4; D gene uncertain. Trimming shortened V by 3 bases and J by 4 bases, and 9 bases separated the two germline ends. This CDR3 comprises 14 residues. Per the germline V gene, CDR1 is MGHDK and CDR2 is SYGVNS. The CDR3: CASSDAGYNEKLFF. CDR3 nucleotides: TGTGCCAGCAGTGATGCCGGATATAATGAAAAACTGTTTTTT.

The chain has TRBV24-1 and TRBJ2-1, with 8 positions matching TRBD2. The ends lost 5 bases at V and 5 bases at J; junction bases unmatched: 4. Germline CDR1 and CDR2: KGHDR and SFDVKD. The CDR3 covers 14 residues. CDR3 region: CATSVTGGNNEQFF. The CDR3 DNA follows: TGTGCCACCAGTGTGACGGGGGGGAACAATGAGCAGTTCTTC.

This clonotype has a handful of counts. This chain connects TRBV29-1 to TRBJ2-3; a weak D match, TRBD2 (6 bases). Germline values: CDR1 SQVTM, CDR2 ANQGSEA. Trimming stripped 6 bases from V and 0 bases from J, with 16 bases between. The CDR3 covers 15 residues. The CDR3 DNA follows: TGCAGCGTCATTTACGCGGGGAGAAGCACAGATACGCAGTATTTT. Amino acid sequence: CSVIYAGRSTDTQYF.

Details on this clonotype: An end of the junction does not agree with germline; a read error may underlie this. The chain carries TRBV5-1 and TRBJ2-2; possible D gene TRBD2, 5 bases. The CDR3 spans 14 residues. Germline V gene data show CDR1 as SGHRS and CDR2 as YFSETQ. Written as DNA, the CDR3 is TGCGCCAGCAGCACACCTCAGAACACCGGGGAGCGGTTTTTT. Protein: CASSTPQNTGERFF.

This clonotype was recorded many times. The chain has TRBV5-1 and TRBJ2-7; maybe TRBD2 (6 bases). Germline assignment: CDR1 SGHRS and CDR2 YFSETQ. V lost 4 bases and J lost 3, with 20 bases in between. CDR3 length equals 16 residues. CDR3 in DNA: TGCGCCAGCAGCGCCGACACCGGGGGAAGCGTCTACGAGCAGTACTTC. Translation: CASSADTGGSVYEQYF.

The rearrangement links TRBV9 to TRBJ2-2, with a weak D call TRBD2 (7 bases). CDR3 size: 15 residues. The germline V gene has CDR1 SGDLS and CDR2 YYNGEE. Trimming cost V 4 bases and J 7 bases, with 17 bases left between them. Here the CDR3 DNA reads TGTGCCAGCAGCCGTGGAGGGGGAGGGCTCGGGGAGCTGTTTTTT. It encodes CASSRGGGGLGELFF.

Only a few counts were recorded for this clonotype. The CDR3 bases are TGCAGTGCTAGAGCACGGACAGGGTTTTTTGAAAAACTGTTTTTT. This sequence encodes CSARARTGFFEKLFF. The rearrangement uses TRBV20-1 and TRBJ1-4; 8 nucleotides match TRBD1. After removal of 1 base from V and 7 bases from J, the junction contained 8 bases not matched to a gene. Germline lookup yields CDR1 DFQATT and CDR2 SNEGSKA (reference sequence). This CDR3 is built from 15 residues.

The sample holds a few counts of this clonotype. The chain joins TRBV29-1 to TRBJ1-1; the match to TRBD1 covers 7 bases. The J segment lost 4 bases and the V segment lost 7 bases, leaving 6 bases of the junction unmatched. The CDR3 sequence is 12 residues long. The germline gives CDR1 SQVTM, CDR2 ANQGSEA. As DNA, the CDR3 is TGCAGCGCTGACAGGGTATCCACTGAAGCTTTCTTT. Its translation is CSADRVSTEAFF.

The chain recombines TRBV20-1 with TRBJ2-5, with D perhaps being TRBD1 or TRBD2 (5 bases each). Germline V gene lookup returns CDR1 DFQATT and CDR2 SNEGSKA (reference sequence). V was clipped by 3 bases and J by 5 bases, with 25 bases between them. The CDR3 length is 17 residues. The CDR3 nucleotides are TGCAGTGCTAGTCCCTCCGGGACGACCTTGGGTTTGGAGACCCAGTACTTC. Protein sequence: CSASPSGTTLGLETQYF.